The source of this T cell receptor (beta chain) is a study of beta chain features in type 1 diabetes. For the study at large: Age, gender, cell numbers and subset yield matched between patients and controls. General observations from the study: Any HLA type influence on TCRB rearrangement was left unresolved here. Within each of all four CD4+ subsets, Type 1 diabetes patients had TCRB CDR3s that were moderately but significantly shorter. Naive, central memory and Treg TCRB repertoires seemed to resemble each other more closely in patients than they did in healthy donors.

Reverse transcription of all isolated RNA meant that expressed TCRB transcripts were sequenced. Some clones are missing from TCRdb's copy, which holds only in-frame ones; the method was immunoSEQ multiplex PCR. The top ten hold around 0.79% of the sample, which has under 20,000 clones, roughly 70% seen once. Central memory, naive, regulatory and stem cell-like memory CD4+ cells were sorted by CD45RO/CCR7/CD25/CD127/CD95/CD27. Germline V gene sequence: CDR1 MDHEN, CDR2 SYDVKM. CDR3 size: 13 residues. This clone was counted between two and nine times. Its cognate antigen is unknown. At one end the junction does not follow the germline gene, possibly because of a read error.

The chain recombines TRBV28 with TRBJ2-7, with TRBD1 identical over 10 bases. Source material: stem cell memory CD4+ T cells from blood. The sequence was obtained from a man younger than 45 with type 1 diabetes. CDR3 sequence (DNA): TGTGGCAGCACCGGGACAGGGGAATCCGAGCAGTACTTC. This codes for CGSTGTGESEQYF.